The next 5 T cell receptor beta chains were all read from a single sample in a study of T cell repertoires in cytomegalovirus infection. TCRdb re-called the reads through MiXCR, storing one row per CDR3 protein. The top ten hold approximately 19% of the sample, which has a few hundred thousand distinct CDR3 sequences, roughly 21% seen once. No antigen has been assigned to these receptors. The sample here was cultured PBMCs, taken from culture after CMV antigen stimulation. Source of these receptors: a human donor in good health (CMV status not recorded). Some clones in this sample may be carry-over from other donors' samples.

This clonotype occurred once. This chain joins TRBV11-3 and TRBJ2-3; 9 bases are a match to TRBD1. The V and J ends lost 3 bases and 1 base, in that order; junction bases with no gene match: 2. This CDR3 spans 15 amino acids. In germline, CDR1 is SGHNT, CDR2 YENEEA. The CDR3, as DNA: TGTGCCAGCAGCTTTGGGGACAGGGGCACAGATACGCAGTATTTT. Translating gives CASSFGDRGTDTQYF.

The V call is TRBV27, the J call TRBJ2-3; the match to TRBD2 covers 10 bases. The V gene end was trimmed by 2 bases and the J gene end by 5 bases; junction bases not matched to a gene: 7. Germline CDR1 and CDR2: MNHEY and SMNVEV (reference sequence). This CDR3 has 16 residues. The CDR3 loop is CASSLLAGAPVDTQYF. Here the CDR3 DNA reads TGTGCCAGCAGTTTACTAGCGGGAGCCCCTGTAGATACGCAGTATTTT.

This clonotype was counted between two and nine times. The V gene is TRBV27, the J gene TRBJ2-2, with TRBD1 identical over 7 bases. J gave up 4 bases and V 6 bases, and 8 bases lay outside the gene matches. The CDR3 extends over 15 amino acids. Germline-derived CDR1 and CDR2 are MNHEY and SMNVEV (reference sequence). The chain's CDR3 is CASRLAGGPTGELFF. The CDR3 DNA reads as TGTGCCAGCAGACTTGCAGGGGGTCCCACCGGGGAGCTGTTTTTT.

This clonotype turned up a few times. Here the CDR3 reads CASSLGRGQGIQPQHF. In DNA form, the CDR3 reads TGTGCCAGCAGCTTAGGTAGGGGTCAGGGGATACAGCCCCAGCATTTT. This rearrangement joins TRBV7-9 to TRBJ1-5; tentative D call: TRBD1 (6 bases). V was trimmed by 1 base and J by 7 bases, leaving 17 bases between them. This CDR3 region has 16 residues. The V gene's germline CDR1 is SEHNR and CDR2 FQNEAQ (reference sequence).

V is TRBV7-9 and J is TRBJ2-2; TRBD2 aligns across 7 bases. Germline CDR1 reads SEHNR; CDR2 reads FQNEAQ (reference sequence). The CDR3 has 14 amino acids. V shed 3 bases, J shed 7 bases, and the junction held 5 bases outside the gene matches. The CDR3 DNA reads as TGTGCCAGCAGCTTCCCCCGGGACTACGGGGAGCTGTTTTTT. This sequence encodes CASSFPRDYGELFF.